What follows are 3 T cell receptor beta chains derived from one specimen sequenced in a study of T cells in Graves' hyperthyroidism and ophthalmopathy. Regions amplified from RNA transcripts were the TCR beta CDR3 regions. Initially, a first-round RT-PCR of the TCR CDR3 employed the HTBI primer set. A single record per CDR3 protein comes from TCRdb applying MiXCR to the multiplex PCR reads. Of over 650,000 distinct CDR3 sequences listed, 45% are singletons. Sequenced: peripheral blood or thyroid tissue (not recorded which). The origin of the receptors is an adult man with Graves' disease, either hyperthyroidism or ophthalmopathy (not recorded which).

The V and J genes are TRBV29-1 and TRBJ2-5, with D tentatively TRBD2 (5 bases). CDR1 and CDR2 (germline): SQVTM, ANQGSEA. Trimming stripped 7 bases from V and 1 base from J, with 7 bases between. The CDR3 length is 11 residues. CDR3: CSGELQETQYF. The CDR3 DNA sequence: TGCAGCGGGGAGCTCCAAGAGACCCAGTACTTC.

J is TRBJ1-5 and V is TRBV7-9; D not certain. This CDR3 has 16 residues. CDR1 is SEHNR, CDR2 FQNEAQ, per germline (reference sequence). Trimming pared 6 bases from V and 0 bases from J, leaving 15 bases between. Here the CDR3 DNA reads TGTGCCAGCAGAGGCAAGCGGACGGATAGCAATCAGCCCCAGCATTTT. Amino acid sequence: CASRGKRTDSNQPQHF.

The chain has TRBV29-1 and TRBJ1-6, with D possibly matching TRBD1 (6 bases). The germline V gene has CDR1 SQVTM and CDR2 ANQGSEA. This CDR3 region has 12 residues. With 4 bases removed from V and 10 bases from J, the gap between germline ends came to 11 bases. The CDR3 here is CSVAGARSPLHF. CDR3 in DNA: TGCAGCGTTGCAGGGGCTAGGTCACCCCTCCACTTT.